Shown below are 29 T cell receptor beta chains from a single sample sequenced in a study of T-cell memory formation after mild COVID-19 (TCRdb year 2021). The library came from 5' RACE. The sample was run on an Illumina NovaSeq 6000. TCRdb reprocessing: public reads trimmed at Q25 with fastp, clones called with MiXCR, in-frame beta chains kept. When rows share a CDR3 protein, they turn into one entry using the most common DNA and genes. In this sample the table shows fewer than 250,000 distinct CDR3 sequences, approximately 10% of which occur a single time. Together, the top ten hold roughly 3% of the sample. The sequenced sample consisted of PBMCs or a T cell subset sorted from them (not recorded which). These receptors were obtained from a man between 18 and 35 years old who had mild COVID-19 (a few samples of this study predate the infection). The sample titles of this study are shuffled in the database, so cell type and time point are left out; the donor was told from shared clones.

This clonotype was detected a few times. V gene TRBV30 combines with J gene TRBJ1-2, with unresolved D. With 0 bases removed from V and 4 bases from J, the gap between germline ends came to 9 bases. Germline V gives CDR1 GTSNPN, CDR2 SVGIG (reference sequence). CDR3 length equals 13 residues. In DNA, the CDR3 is TGTGCCTGGAGTGTATCACAGAGCTATGGCTACACCTTC. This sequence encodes CAWSVSQSYGYTF.

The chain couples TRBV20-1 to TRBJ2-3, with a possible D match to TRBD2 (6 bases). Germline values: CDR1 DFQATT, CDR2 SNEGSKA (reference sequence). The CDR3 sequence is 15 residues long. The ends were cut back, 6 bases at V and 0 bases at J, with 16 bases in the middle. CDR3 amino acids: CSAGWDLPSTDTQYF. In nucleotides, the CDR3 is TGCAGTGCCGGATGGGACTTACCTAGCACAGATACGCAGTATTTT.

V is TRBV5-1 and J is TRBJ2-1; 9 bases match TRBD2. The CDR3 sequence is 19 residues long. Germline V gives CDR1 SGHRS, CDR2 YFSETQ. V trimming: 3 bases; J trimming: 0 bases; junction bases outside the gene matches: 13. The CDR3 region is CASSSRASGGPSSYNEQFF. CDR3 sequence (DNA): TGCGCCAGCAGCTCCCGAGCCAGCGGGGGGCCGAGCTCCTACAATGAGCAGTTCTTC.

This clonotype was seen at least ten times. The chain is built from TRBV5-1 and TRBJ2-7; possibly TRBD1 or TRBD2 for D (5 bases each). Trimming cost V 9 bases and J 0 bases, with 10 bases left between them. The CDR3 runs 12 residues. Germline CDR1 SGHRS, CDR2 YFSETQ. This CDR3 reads CATGADSYEQYF. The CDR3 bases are TGCGCCACCGGGGCAGACTCCTACGAGCAGTACTTC.

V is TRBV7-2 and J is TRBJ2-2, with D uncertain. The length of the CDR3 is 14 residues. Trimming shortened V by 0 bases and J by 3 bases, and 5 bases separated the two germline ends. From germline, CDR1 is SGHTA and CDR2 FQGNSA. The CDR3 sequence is CASSLARYTGELFF. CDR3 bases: TGTGCCAGCAGCTTAGCGCGATACACCGGGGAGCTGTTTTTT.

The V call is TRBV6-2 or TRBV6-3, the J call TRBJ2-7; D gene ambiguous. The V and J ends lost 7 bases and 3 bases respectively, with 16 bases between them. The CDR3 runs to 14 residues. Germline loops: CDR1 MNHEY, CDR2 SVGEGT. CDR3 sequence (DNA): TGTGCCAGCACCCCCAAGGCAGGATACTACGAGCAGTACTTC. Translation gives CASTPKAGYYEQYF.

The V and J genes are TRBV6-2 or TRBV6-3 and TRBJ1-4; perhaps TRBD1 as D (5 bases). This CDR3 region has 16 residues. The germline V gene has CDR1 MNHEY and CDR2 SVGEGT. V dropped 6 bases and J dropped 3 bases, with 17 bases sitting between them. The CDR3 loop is CASSPASGGPNEKLFF. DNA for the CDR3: TGTGCCAGCAGCCCGGCCTCCGGGGGACCTAATGAAAAACTGTTTTTT.

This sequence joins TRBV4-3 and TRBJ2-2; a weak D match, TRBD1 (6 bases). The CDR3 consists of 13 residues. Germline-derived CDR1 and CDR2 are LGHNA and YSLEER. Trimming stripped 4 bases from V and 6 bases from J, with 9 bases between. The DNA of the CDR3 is TGCGCCAGCAGCCTAACAGGGCCCGGGGAGCTGTTTTTT. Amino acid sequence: CASSLTGPGELFF.

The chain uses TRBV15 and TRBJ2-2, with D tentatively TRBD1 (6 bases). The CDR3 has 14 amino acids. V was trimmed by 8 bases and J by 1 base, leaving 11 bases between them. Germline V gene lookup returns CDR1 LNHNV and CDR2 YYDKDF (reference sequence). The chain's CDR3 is CATAGTMNTGELFF. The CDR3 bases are TGTGCCACCGCCGGGACAATGAACACCGGGGAGCTGTTTTTT.

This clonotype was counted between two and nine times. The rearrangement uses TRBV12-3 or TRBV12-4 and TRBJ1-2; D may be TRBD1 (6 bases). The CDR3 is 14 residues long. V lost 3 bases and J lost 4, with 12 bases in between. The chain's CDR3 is CASSFEGGSYGYTF. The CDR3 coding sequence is TGTGCCAGCAGTTTTGAGGGGGGGAGCTATGGCTACACCTTC.

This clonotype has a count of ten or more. The CDR3 DNA reads as TGTGCCAGCAGCGACAGGGGCTCGGATACGCAGTATTTT. It yields the protein CASSDRGSDTQYF. The rearrangement joins TRBV7-2 to TRBJ2-3, with 8 bases that match TRBD1. CDR3 length equals 13 residues. Germline V CDR1 and CDR2: SGHTA, FQGNSA. V trimming: 5 bases; J trimming: 6 bases; junction bases outside the gene matches: 4. The full variable domain, its missing parts supplied by reference TRBV7-2 and TRBJ2-3, is GAGVSQSPSNKVTEKGKDVELRCDPISGHTALYWYRQSLGQGLEFLIYFQGNSAPDKSGLPSDRFSAERTGGSVSTLTIQRTQQEDSAVYLCASSDRGSDTQYFGPGTRLTVL.

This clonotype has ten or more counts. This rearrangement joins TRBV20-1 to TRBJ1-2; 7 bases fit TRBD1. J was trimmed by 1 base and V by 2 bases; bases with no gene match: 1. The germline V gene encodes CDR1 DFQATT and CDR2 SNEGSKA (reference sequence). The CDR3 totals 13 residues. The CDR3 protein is CSARRDSNYGYTF. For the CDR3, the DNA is TGCAGTGCTAGAAGGGACAGTAACTATGGCTACACCTTC.

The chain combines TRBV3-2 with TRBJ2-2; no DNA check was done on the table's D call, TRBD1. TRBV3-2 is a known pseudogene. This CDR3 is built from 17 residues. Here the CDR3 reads CASSRTHSGGQSGELFF. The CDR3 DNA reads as TGTGCCAGCAGCCGGACCCATTCTGGGGGGCAGTCCGGGGAGCTGTTTTTT.

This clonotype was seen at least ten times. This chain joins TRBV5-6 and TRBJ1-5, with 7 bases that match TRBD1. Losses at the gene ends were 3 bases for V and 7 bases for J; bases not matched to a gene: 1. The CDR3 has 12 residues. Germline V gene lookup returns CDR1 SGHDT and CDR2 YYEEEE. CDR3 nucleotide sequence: TGTGCCAGCAGCTACAGGGGCCAGCCCCAGCATTTT. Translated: CASSYRGQPQHF.

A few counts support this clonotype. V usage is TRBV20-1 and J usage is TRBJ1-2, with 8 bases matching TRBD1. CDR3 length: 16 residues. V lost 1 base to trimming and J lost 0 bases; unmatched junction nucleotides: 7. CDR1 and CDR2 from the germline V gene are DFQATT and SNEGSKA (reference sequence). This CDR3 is CSARGYGQGSNYGYTF. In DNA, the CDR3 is TGCAGTGCTAGAGGGTATGGACAGGGCTCTAACTATGGCTACACCTTC.

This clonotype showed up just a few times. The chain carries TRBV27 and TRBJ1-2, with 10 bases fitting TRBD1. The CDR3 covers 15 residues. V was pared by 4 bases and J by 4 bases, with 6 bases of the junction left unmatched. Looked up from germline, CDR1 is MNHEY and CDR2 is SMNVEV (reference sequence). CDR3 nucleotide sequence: TGTGCCAGCAGTTCCTCGACAGGGGGCAGCTATGGCTACACCTTC. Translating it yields CASSSSTGGSYGYTF.

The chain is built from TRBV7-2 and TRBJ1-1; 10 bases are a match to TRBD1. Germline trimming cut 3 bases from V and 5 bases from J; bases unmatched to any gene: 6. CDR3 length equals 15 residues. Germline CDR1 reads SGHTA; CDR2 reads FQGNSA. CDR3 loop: CASSLATGGFTEAFF. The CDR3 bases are TGTGCCAGCAGCTTGGCGACAGGGGGCTTTACTGAAGCTTTCTTT.

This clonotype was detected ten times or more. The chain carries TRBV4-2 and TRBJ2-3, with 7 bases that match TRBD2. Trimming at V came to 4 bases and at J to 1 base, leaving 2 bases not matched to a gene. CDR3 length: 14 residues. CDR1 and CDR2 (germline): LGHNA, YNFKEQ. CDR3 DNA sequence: TGTGCCAGCAGCCGCCGGGGGGGCACAGATACGCAGTATTTT. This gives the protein CASSRRGGTDTQYF.

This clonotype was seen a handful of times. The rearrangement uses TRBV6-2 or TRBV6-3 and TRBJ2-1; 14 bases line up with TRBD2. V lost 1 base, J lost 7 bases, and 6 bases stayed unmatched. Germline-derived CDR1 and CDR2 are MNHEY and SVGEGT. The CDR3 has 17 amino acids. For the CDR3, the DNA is TGTGCCAGCAGTTACTTCTGGACTAGCGGGGGGTCTAATGAGCAGTTCTTC. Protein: CASSYFWTSGGSNEQFF.

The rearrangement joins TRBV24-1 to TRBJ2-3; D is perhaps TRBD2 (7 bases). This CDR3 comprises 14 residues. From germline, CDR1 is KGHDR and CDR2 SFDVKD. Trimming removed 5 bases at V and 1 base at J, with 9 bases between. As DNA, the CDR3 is TGTGCCACCAGTGTGCGGGGGCGCACAGATACGCAGTATTTT. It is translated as CATSVRGRTDTQYF.

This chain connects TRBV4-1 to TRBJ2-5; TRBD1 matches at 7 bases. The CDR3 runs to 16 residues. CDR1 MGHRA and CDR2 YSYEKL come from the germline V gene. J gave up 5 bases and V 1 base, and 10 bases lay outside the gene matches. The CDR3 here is CASSQGGTAFVETQYF. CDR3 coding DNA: TGCGCCAGCAGCCAAGGAGGGACAGCCTTTGTGGAGACCCAGTACTTC.

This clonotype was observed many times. This CDR3 is CASSPGLAGAYEQYF. The CDR3 DNA follows: TGTGCCAGCAGCCCGGGACTAGCGGGGGCCTACGAGCAGTACTTC. V gene TRBV7-2 combines with J gene TRBJ2-7, with 14 bases matching TRBD2. V lost 5 bases to trimming and J lost 2 bases; unmatched junction nucleotides: 2. Germline CDR1 is SGHTA and CDR2 is FQGNSA. CDR3 length: 15 residues.

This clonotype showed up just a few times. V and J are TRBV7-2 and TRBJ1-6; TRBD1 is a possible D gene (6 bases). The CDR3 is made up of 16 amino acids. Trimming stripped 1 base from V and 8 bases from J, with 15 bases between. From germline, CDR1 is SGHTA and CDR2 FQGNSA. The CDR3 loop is CASSLGGARSDSPLHF. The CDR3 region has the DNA TGTGCCAGCAGCTTAGGGGGGGCGCGATCGGATTCACCCCTCCACTTT. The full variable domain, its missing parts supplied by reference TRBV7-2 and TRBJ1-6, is GAGVSQSPSNKVTEKGKDVELRCDPISGHTALYWYRQSLGQGLEFLIYFQGNSAPDKSGLPSDRFSAERTGGSVSTLTIQRTQQEDSAVYLCASSLGGARSDSPLHFGNGTRLTVT.

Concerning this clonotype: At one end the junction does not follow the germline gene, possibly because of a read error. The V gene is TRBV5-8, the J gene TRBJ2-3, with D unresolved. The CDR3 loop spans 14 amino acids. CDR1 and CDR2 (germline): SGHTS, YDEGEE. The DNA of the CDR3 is TGTGCCAGCCGCTTCCATACTAGCACAGATACGCAGTATTTT. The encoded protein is CASRFHTSTDTQYF. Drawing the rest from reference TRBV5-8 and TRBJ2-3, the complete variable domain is EAGVTQSPTHLIKTRGQQATLRCSPISGHTSVYWYQQALGLGLQFLLWYDEGEERNRGNFPPRFSGRQFPNYSSELNVNALELEDSALYLCASRFHTSTDTQYFGPGTRLTVL.

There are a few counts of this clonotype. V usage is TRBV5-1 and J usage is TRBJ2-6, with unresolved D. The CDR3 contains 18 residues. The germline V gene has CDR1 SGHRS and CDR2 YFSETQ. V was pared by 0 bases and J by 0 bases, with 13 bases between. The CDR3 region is CASSLESKSASGANVLTF. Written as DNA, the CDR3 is TGCGCCAGCAGCTTGGAGAGCAAATCCGCCTCTGGGGCCAACGTCCTGACTTTC. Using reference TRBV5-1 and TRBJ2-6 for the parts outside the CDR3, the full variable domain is KAGVTQTPRYLIKTRGQQVTLSCSPISGHRSVSWYQQTPGQGLQFLFEYFSETQRNKGNFPGRFSGRQFSNSRSEMNVSTLELGDSALYLCASSLESKSASGANVLTFGAGSRLTVL.

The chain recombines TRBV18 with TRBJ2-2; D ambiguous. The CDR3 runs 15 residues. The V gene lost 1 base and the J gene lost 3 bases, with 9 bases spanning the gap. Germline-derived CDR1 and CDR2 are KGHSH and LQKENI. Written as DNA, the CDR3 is TGTGCCAGCTCACCACGGGCCGAGTACACCGGGGAGCTGTTTTTT. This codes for CASSPRAEYTGELFF.

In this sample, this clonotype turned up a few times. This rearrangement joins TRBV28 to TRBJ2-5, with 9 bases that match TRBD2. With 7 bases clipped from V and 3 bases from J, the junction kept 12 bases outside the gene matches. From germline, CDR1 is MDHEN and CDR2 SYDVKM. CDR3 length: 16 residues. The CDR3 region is CASTISGASGEETQYF. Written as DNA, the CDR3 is TGTGCCAGCACCATCAGCGGGGCTAGCGGGGAAGAGACCCAGTACTTC.

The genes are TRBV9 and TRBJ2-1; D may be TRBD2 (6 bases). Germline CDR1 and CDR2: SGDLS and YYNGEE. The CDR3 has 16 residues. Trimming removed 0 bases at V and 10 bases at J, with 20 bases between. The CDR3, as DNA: TGTGCCAGCAGCGTAGGGGGTCTACGCGGGGTGGGAGAGCAGTTCTTC. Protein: CASSVGGLRGVGEQFF.

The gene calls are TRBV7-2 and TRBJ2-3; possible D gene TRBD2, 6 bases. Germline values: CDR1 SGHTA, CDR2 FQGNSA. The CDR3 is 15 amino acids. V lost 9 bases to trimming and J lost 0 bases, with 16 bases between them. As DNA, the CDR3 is TGTGCCAGTTTATACCGGGGGAGAAGCACAGATACGCAGTATTTT. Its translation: CASLYRGRSTDTQYF.